The 3 T cell receptor beta chains reported below all come from one sample, sequenced in a study of shared clonotypes between healthy human individuals. Data came from immunoSEQ multiplex PCR; TCRdb stores just in-frame clones and leaves some out. The sample includes about 1.5 million clones, about 96% of them seen just once. The sample taken for sequencing was naive CD4+ T cells sorted from blood. Sample subset: CD45RA+ positively selected. The receptors here all came from a man under 40 in good health.

The rearrangement uses TRBV5-1 and TRBJ2-3; D is tentatively TRBD1 or TRBD2 (5 bases each). Germline V gives CDR1 SGHRS, CDR2 YFSETQ. This CDR3 spans 16 amino acids. V lost 5 bases and J lost 1, with 17 bases in between. DNA of the CDR3: TGCGCCAGCAGTTCGCCTGGGGGTCGAGGCACAGATACGCAGTATTTT. It yields the protein CASSSPGGRGTDTQYF.

CDR3 amino acids: CASSSEREGTGELFF. The CDR3 region has the DNA TGTGCCAGCAGCTCGGAGCGGGAGGGGACCGGGGAGCTGTTTTTT. The chain combines TRBV7-9 with TRBJ2-2, with 10 positions matching TRBD2. After removal of 4 bases from V and 5 bases from J, the junction contained 4 bases not matched to a gene. The germline gives CDR1 SEHNR, CDR2 FQNEAQ (reference sequence). This CDR3 has 15 amino acids.

This chain uses TRBV5-1 with TRBJ2-7; D remains ambiguous. Germline CDR1 is SGHRS and CDR2 is YFSETQ. The CDR3 is 14 residues long. V was shortened by 2 bases and J by 0 bases, with 9 bases between the two germline ends. CDR3: CASSFNTISYEQYF. The CDR3 DNA sequence: TGCGCCAGCAGCTTTAATACGATCTCCTACGAGCAGTACTTC.